The clone carrying this T cell receptor beta chain was seen only a few times. In the original workflow: It was from reference gene primer amplification that nucleated cell counts were estimated. Produced via immunoSEQ multiplex PCR; TCRdb's table is partial and in-frame only. That table supplies the V and J calls and clone size; D and trimming were determined from the DNA. The sample records under 150,000 clones, more than 65% being singletons. The CDR3 extends over 13 amino acids. V gave up 3 bases and J gave up 5 bases; unmatched junction bases: 2. CDR1 SGHTA and CDR2 FQGNSA come from the germline V gene. This sample was taken from a study of blood T cell repertoires in COVID-19. For the study at large: COVID-19 samples, acute and convalescent, were from the United States, Italy and Spain. Sample material is recorded as cDNA or gDNA derived from T cells, B-cell-depleted T cells, or PBMCs.

This chain uses TRBV7-2 with TRBJ1-1; 8 bases are a match to TRBD1. The sequenced sample was peripheral blood. The receptor was isolated from a human donor in a cohort sampled during active COVID-19. CDR3 protein: CASSFQGATEAFF. CDR3 DNA: TGTGCCAGCAGCTTTCAGGGGGCGACTGAAGCTTTCTTT.